A selection of T cell receptor beta chains follows, all from one sample in a study of OX40 agonist ivuxolimab in advanced cancers. The data were produced by immunoSEQ multiplex PCR, yet TCRdb's version contains in-frame clones alone and is incomplete. The sample lists approximately 58,000 clones; less than 95% were seen once. Here the sequenced sample was CD4+ or CD8+ T cells sorted from blood, taken in a trial of the OX40 agonist ivuxolimab. The receptors stem from an adult with an advanced solid tumor such as melanoma, head and neck, liver or kidney cancer. Each CDR3 is given with its conserved first and last residue. D genes are given only for firm matches. A row's size may be missing; if present it is once, few, many or a size class.

CDR3,DNA,V,D,size,J
CASSLDPSYYEQYF,TGCGCCAGCAGCTTGGACCCCTCCTACTACGAGCAGTACTTC,TRBV5-1,-,-,TRBJ2-7
CASSIDSSGPTDTQYF,TGTGCCAGTAGTATAGACAGTAGCGGCCCCACAGATACGCAGTATTTT,TRBV19,-,few,TRBJ2-3
CASSLPGGDTEAFF,TGTGCCAGCAGCCTCCCTGGGGGGGACACTGAAGCTTTCTTT,TRBV7-2,-,once,TRBJ1-1
CATSQINTDTQYF,TGTGCCACCAGCCAAATAAACACAGATACGCAGTATTTT,TRBV15,-,-,TRBJ2-3
CASSELGTGNYNEQFF,TGTGCCAGCAGTGAATTAGGGACAGGGAACTACAATGAGCAGTTCTTC,TRBV25-1,TRBD1,once,TRBJ2-1
CASVLAGDYNEQFF,TGTGCCAGCGTCCTAGCGGGGGACTACAATGAGCAGTTCTTC,TRBV11-3,TRBD2,-,TRBJ2-1
CASSEPGTGEFILFF,TGTGCCAGCAGCGAACCTGGGACAGGGGAGTTTATTTTGTTTTTT,TRBV2,TRBD1,once,TRBJ1-4
CASSPDGNTIYF,TGTGCCAGCTCACCTGATGGAAACACCATATATTTT,TRBV18,-,-,TRBJ1-3
CASSIAPPGLAEYNEQFF,TGTGCCAGTAGTATAGCCCCCCCGGGACTAGCGGAATACAATGAGCAGTTCTTC,TRBV19,TRBD2,-,TRBJ2-1
CASSPRLAGTYFF,TGTGCCAGCAGCCCCCGTCTAGCGGGTACCTATTTCTTC,TRBV7-9,TRBD2,-,TRBJ2-1
CASSAGGSGGTDTQYF,TGTGCCAGCAGCGCAGGGGGGAGCGGGGGCACAGATACGCAGTATTTT,TRBV11-2,-,-,TRBJ2-3
CASSIRGSKQETQYF,TGTGCCAGTAGTATAAGGGGCAGCAAACAAGAGACCCAGTACTTC,TRBV19,-,-,TRBJ2-5
CASSLRQGMNTEAFF,TGTGCCAGCAGCCTACGACAGGGGATGAACACTGAAGCTTTCTTT,TRBV11-2,TRBD1,-,TRBJ1-1
CASSLRESEFPDTQYF,TGTGCCAGCAGTTTGCGGGAATCCGAGTTCCCAGATACGCAGTATTTT,TRBV27,-,-,TRBJ2-3